Below, 26 T cell receptor beta chains from the same sample are listed, as sequenced in a study of cytomegalovirus exposure and HLA in healthy donors. Libraries were prepared by immunoSEQ multiplex PCR; TCRdb keeps only in-frame clonotypes and omits some of them. The data hold 55,000 to 75,000 clones, with approximately 94% observed a single time. Sequences were obtained from PBMCs. All receptors derive from a man aged 18 to 30 in good health and CMV-seropositive.

The rearrangement links TRBV5-4 to TRBJ2-5, with D possibly matching TRBD1 (5 bases). The ends were cut back, 1 base at V and 0 bases at J, with 10 bases in the middle. Per the germline V gene, CDR1 is SGHNT and CDR2 is YYREEE (reference sequence). This CDR3 is built from 15 residues. The CDR3 sequence: CASSLRQPHQETQYF. DNA for the CDR3: TGTGCCAGCAGCTTGAGACAGCCCCACCAAGAGACCCAGTACTTC.

The V and J genes are TRBV9 and TRBJ1-2; maybe TRBD1 (6 bases). V gave up 0 bases and J gave up 2 bases, with 11 bases separating them. The germline V gene encodes CDR1 SGDLS and CDR2 YYNGEE. The CDR3 has 15 amino acids. This CDR3 is CASSVEQGGNYGYTF. CDR3 nucleotide sequence: TGTGCCAGCAGCGTAGAACAGGGTGGCAACTATGGCTACACCTTC.

The rearrangement links TRBV10-2 to TRBJ2-3; TRBD2 aligns across 10 bases. Trimming at V came to 6 bases and at J to 1 base, leaving 4 bases not matched to a gene. The CDR3 sequence is 15 residues long. CDR1 and CDR2 from the germline V gene are WSHSY and SAAADI. CDR3 nucleotides: TGCGCCAGCAGGGGGACTAGCGTACGCACAGATACGCAGTATTTT. Protein: CASRGTSVRTDTQYF.

This rearrangement joins TRBV25-1 to TRBJ1-1; no clear D gene. The CDR3 length is 15 residues. Germline CDR1 is MGHDK and CDR2 is SYGVNS. V lost 3 bases, J lost 0 bases, and 11 bases lay in between. The CDR3 DNA follows: TGTGCCAGCAGTGAGGGCGACACCGTGAACACTGAAGCTTTCTTT. Residues: CASSEGDTVNTEAFF.

The chain employs TRBV7-8 and TRBJ1-2, with D unclear. The germline gives CDR1 SGHVS, CDR2 FQNEAQ. This CDR3 has 15 residues. V was shortened by 5 bases and J by 5 bases, with 18 bases between the two germline ends. The chain's CDR3 is CASSPDSIRGYGYTF. CDR3 nucleotides: TGTGCCAGCAGCCCGGACTCGATAAGAGGTTATGGCTACACCTTC.

The chain carries TRBV7-9 and TRBJ2-7; perhaps TRBD2 as D (7 bases). This CDR3 spans 15 amino acids. The germline V and J ends were trimmed by 5 bases and 3 bases, with 17 bases remaining between them. CDR1 and CDR2 from the germline V gene are SEHNR and FQNEAQ (reference sequence). The CDR3 DNA reads as TGTGCCAGCAGCGGGTTCAGGGAGGGGGACTACGAGCAGTACTTC. It encodes CASSGFREGDYEQYF.

The J gene is TRBJ1-6, the V gene TRBV5-3; D might be TRBD1 (6 bases). TRBV5-3 belongs to the ORF category, with a function that is uncertain. V lost 0 bases to trimming and J lost 1 base, with 8 bases between them. The CDR3 is 16 residues long. CDR3 region: CARSLGQGSYNSPLHF. As DNA, the CDR3 is TGTGCCAGAAGCTTGGGTCAGGGGTCCTATAATTCACCCCTCCACTTT.

The chain combines TRBV4-2 with TRBJ1-1; a weak D match, TRBD1 (5 bases). V lost 9 bases and J lost 0, with 11 bases in between. The CDR3 totals 13 residues. Germline lookup yields CDR1 LGHNA and CDR2 YNFKEQ. The CDR3 region is CASKGPLNTEAFF. As DNA, the CDR3 is TGTGCCAGTAAGGGGCCACTGAACACTGAAGCTTTCTTT.

The chain links TRBV29-1 to TRBJ1-1, with no clear D. V was pared by 5 bases and J by 1 base, with 14 bases between. CDR1 is SQVTM and CDR2 is ANQGSEA in the germline V gene. CDR3 length: 14 amino acids. The CDR3 region has the DNA TGCAGCGTTAAGAGTAGGCAGGCGAACACTGAAGCTTTCTTT. This sequence encodes CSVKSRQANTEAFF.

V usage is TRBV7-9 and J usage is TRBJ1-2; D unclear. The germline CDR1 and CDR2 sequences are SEHNR and FQNEAQ (reference sequence). CDR3 size: 14 residues. Trimming took off 5 bases at V and 8 bases at J, with 18 bases between the two ends. The CDR3 protein is CASSQPVEGHGYTF. The CDR3 nucleotides are TGTGCCAGCAGCCAACCCGTGGAGGGCCACGGCTACACCTTC.

The chain carries TRBV7-9 and TRBJ2-4, with 7 bases matching TRBD2. Trimming took 5 bases from V and 0 from J; bases not matched to a gene: 7. Germline-derived CDR1 and CDR2 are SEHNR and FQNEAQ (reference sequence). The CDR3 has 16 residues. The CDR3 nucleotides read TGTGCCAGCAGCGCCCCTAGCGGTCGAGCCAAAAACATTCAGTACTTC. Translation: CASSAPSGRAKNIQYF.

The CDR3 protein is CASSLSNSPLHF. The CDR3 DNA sequence: TGTGCCAGCAGCTTATCGAATTCACCCCTCCACTTT. The chain employs TRBV7-9 and TRBJ1-6; the D is unclear. The CDR3 runs to 12 residues. CDR1 and CDR2 (germline): SEHNR, FQNEAQ (reference sequence). The V and J ends lost 2 bases and 7 bases respectively, with 3 bases between them.

The chain employs TRBV21-1 and TRBJ2-7; the table gives TRBD1 as D, unverified against the DNA. TRBV21-1 is tagged as a pseudogene. This CDR3 is 16 amino acids long. For the CDR3, the DNA is TGTGCCAGCAGCAAAGGGGGGACAGGGGCGGCCTACGAGCAGTACTTC. This sequence encodes CASSKGGTGAAYEQYF.

J is TRBJ2-3 and V is TRBV7-3; perhaps TRBD2 as D (6 bases). V lost 5 bases and J 2 bases, leaving 11 bases between the germline ends. The CDR3 is 14 amino acids. The V gene's germline CDR1 is SGHTA and CDR2 FQGTGA. The CDR3 DNA is TGTGCCAGCAGCCTAGCGCCTAACACAGATACGCAGTATTTT. Protein: CASSLAPNTDTQYF.

The chain uses TRBV7-9 and TRBJ2-1; 8 nucleotides line up with TRBD2. Germline CDR1 SEHNR, CDR2 FQNEAQ (reference sequence). There are 14 residues in the CDR3. V was pared by 4 bases and J by 4 bases, with 3 bases of the junction left unmatched. The chain's CDR3 is CASSSGTSYNEQFF. Written as DNA, the CDR3 is TGTGCCAGCAGCTCCGGGACTAGTTACAATGAGCAGTTCTTC.

The chain recombines TRBV5-1 with TRBJ1-2, with 7 nucleotides matching TRBD1. The CDR3 totals 15 residues. V trimming: 2 bases; J trimming: 2 bases; junction bases outside the gene matches: 6. CDR1 and CDR2 from the germline V gene are SGHRS and YFSETQ. The CDR3 reads CASSLGTVPNYGYTF. The DNA for the CDR3 is TGCGCCAGCAGCTTAGGGACAGTACCGAACTATGGCTACACCTTC.

V gene TRBV5-1 combines with J gene TRBJ2-7, with TRBD1 as a possible D gene (6 bases). This CDR3 is 13 amino acids long. The V end was cut by 2 bases, the J end by 5 bases, with 11 bases between. Germline values: CDR1 SGHRS, CDR2 YFSETQ. CDR3 protein: CASSFKGVDEQYF. The CDR3 nucleotides read TGCGCCAGCAGCTTTAAGGGGGTGGACGAGCAGTACTTC.

V is TRBV5-1 and J is TRBJ1-1; TRBD1 matches at 7 bases. V was clipped by 6 bases and J by 3 bases; unmatched bases: 5. From germline, CDR1 is SGHRS and CDR2 YFSETQ. This CDR3 region has 13 residues. CDR3 DNA sequence: TGCGCCAGCAAGACAGGGATGGACACTGAAGCTTTCTTT. Amino acid sequence: CASKTGMDTEAFF.

The chain couples TRBV2 to TRBJ1-5; D is perhaps TRBD1 (6 bases). V was clipped by 8 bases and J by 7 bases, with 15 bases between them. CDR1 is SNHLY, CDR2 FYNNEI, per germline. The CDR3 has 13 amino acids. CDR3 coding DNA: TGTGCCAGCGGGATGGGGACACGGCAGCCCCAGCATTTT. Protein: CASGMGTRQPQHF.

This CDR3 reads CSGGAGDYEQYF. Here the CDR3 DNA reads TGCAGTGGTGGTGCAGGGGACTACGAGCAGTACTTC. V and J are TRBV29-1 and TRBJ2-7, with a tentative D call TRBD1 (6 bases). The CDR3 loop spans 12 amino acids. CDR1 SQVTM and CDR2 ANQGSEA come from the germline V gene.

This chain joins TRBV5-4 and TRBJ2-7, with 9 nucleotides matching TRBD2. Germline CDR1 is SGHNT and CDR2 is YYREEE (reference sequence). The CDR3 covers 17 residues. Trimming removed 2 bases from V and 2 bases from J; junction bases left unmatched: 11. CDR3 amino acids: CASSFFRGASGTYEQYF. In nucleotides, the CDR3 is TGTGCCAGCAGCTTCTTTCGAGGGGCTAGCGGGACCTACGAGCAGTACTTC.

This chain links TRBV5-5 with TRBJ2-3; 8 nucleotides agree with TRBD2. The germline gives CDR1 SGHKS, CDR2 YYEKEE (reference sequence). V lost 1 base to trimming and J lost 1 base; unmatched junction nucleotides: 2. CDR3 size: 15 residues. CDR3 loop: CASSLRSGGTDTQYF. The CDR3 DNA follows: TGTGCCAGCAGCTTGCGTAGCGGGGGCACAGATACGCAGTATTTT.

V and J are TRBV5-4 and TRBJ2-1, with TRBD1 as a possible D gene (5 bases). CDR3 length equals 15 residues. CDR1 and CDR2 (germline): SGHNT, YYREEE (reference sequence). The germline V and J ends were trimmed by 2 bases and 8 bases, with 17 bases remaining between them. The CDR3: CASSLFPTAEDEQFF. The CDR3 DNA reads as TGTGCCAGCAGCTTATTTCCGACAGCTGAAGATGAGCAGTTCTTC.

The chain joins TRBV5-1 to TRBJ2-7; the D gene is possibly TRBD1 (5 bases). V lost 4 bases and J 2 bases, leaving 7 bases between the germline ends. Germline V gives CDR1 SGHRS, CDR2 YFSETQ. The CDR3 covers 12 residues. CDR3 sequence: CASSMDTYEQYF. The CDR3 DNA reads as TGCGCCAGCAGCATGGACACCTACGAGCAGTACTTC.

With regard to this clone: Other DNA variants within this sample encode the same CDR3. This chain uses TRBV19 with TRBJ2-7; 8 bases agree with TRBD1. The CDR3 consists of 14 residues. Germline V gene data show CDR1 as LNHDA and CDR2 as SQIVND (reference sequence). V lost 4 bases and J lost 3; bases outside the gene matches: 5. CDR3 residues: CASSSGQGGYEQYF. The CDR3 DNA is TGTGCCAGTAGTAGCGGACAGGGAGGCTACGAGCAGTACTTC.

The table lists this clone with a count of one. V is TRBV6-5 and J is TRBJ1-1; 9 positions match TRBD1. CDR1 is MNHEY and CDR2 is SVGAGI in the germline V gene. The CDR3 consists of 14 residues. Losses at the gene ends were 4 bases for V and 4 bases for J; bases not matched to a gene: 4. DNA for the CDR3: TGTGCCAGCAGTTGGACAGGGGTCCCCACTGAAGCTTTCTTT. Its protein is CASSWTGVPTEAFF.